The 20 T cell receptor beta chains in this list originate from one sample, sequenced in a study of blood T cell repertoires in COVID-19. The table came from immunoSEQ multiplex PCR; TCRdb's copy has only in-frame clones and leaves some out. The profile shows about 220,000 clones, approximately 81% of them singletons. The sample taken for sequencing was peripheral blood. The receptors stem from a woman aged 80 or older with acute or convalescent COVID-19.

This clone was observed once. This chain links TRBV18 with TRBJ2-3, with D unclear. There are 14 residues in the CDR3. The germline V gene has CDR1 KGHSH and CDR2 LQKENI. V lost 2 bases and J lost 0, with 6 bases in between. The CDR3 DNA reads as TGTGCCAGCTCACCATACAGTAGCACAGATACGCAGTATTTT. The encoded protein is CASSPYSSTDTQYF.

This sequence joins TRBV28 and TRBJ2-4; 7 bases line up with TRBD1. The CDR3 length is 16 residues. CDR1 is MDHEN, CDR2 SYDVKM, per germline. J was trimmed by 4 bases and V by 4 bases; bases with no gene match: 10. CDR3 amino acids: CASSSLPGTEKNIQYF. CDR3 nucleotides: TGTGCCAGCAGTTCCCTCCCCGGGACAGAAAAAAACATTCAGTACTTC.

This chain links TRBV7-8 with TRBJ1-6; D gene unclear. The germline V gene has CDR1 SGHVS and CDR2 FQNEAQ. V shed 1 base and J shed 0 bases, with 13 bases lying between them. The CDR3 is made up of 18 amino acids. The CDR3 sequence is CASSLVGSPSSYNSPLHF. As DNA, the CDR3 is TGTGCCAGCAGCTTAGTCGGTTCGCCGAGCTCCTATAATTCACCCCTCCACTTT.

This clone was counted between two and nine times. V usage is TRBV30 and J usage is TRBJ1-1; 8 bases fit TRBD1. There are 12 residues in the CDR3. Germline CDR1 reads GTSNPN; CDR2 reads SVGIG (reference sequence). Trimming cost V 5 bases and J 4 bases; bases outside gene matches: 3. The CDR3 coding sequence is TGTGCCTGGGGAACAGGGGGCACTGAAGCTTTCTTT. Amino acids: CAWGTGGTEAFF.

The CDR3 loop is CASSLGDREGNTIYF. CDR3 nucleotide sequence: TGTGCCAGCAGCTTGGGGGACAGGGAGGGAAACACCATATATTTT. This chain connects TRBV13 to TRBJ1-3; 9 bases are shared with TRBD1. This CDR3 is built from 15 residues. With 3 bases clipped from V and 4 bases from J, the junction kept 4 bases outside the gene matches. Germline V gene sequence: CDR1 PRHDT, CDR2 FYEKMQ (reference sequence).

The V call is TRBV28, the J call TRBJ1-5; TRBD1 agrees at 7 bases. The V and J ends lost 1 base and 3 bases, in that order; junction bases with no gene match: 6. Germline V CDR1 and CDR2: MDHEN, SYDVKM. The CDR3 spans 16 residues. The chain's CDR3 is CASSLLFGTDNQPQHF. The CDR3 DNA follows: TGTGCCAGCAGTTTATTATTTGGGACAGACAATCAGCCCCAGCATTTT.

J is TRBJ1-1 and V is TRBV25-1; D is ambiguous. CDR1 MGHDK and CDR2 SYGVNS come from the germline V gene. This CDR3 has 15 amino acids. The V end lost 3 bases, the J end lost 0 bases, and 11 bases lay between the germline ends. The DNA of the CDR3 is TGTGCCAGCAGTGAGGCAAGTCTCATGAACACTGAAGCTTTCTTT. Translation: CASSEASLMNTEAFF.

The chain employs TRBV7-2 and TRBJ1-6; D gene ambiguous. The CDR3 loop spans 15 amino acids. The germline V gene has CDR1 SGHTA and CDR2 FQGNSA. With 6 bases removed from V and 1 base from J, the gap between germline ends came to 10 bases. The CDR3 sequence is CASSQIFSYNSPLHF. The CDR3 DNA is TGTGCCAGCAGTCAGATTTTTTCCTATAATTCACCCCTCCACTTT.

The CDR3 here is CASRPYRGHEQYF. The CDR3 DNA reads TGTGCCAGCAGACCATACAGGGGCCACGAGCAGTACTTC. The chain joins TRBV3-1 (or the pseudogene TRBV3-2) to TRBJ2-7; 7 bases are a match to TRBD1. The CDR3 has 13 residues. V lost 6 bases, J lost 5 bases, and 7 bases stayed unmatched. Per the germline V gene, CDR1 is LGHDT and CDR2 is YNNKEL (reference sequence).

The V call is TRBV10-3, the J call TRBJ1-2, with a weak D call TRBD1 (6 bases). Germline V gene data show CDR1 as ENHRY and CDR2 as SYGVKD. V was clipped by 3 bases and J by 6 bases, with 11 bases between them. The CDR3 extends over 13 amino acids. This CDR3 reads CAISERSGDGYTF. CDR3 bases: TGTGCCATCAGTGAAAGGTCAGGGGATGGCTACACCTTC.

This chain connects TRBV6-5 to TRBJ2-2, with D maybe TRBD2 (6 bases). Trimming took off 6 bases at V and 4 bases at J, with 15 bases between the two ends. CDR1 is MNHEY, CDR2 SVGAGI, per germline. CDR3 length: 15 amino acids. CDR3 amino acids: CASRVGGGPTGELFF. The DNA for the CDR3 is TGTGCCAGCAGGGTAGGTGGAGGGCCCACCGGGGAGCTGTTTTTT.

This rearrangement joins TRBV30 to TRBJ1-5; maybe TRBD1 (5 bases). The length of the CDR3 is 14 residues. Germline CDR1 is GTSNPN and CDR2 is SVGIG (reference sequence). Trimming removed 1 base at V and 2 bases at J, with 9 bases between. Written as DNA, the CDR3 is TGTGCCTGGAGTGGGGGGGTTGGCAATCAGCCCCAGCATTTT. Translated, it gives CAWSGGVGNQPQHF. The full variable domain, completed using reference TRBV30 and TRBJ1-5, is SQTIHQWPATLVQPVGSPLSLECTVEGTSNPNLYWYRQAAGRGLQLLFYSVGIGQISSEVPQNLSASRPQDRQFILSSKKLLLSDSGFYLCAWSGGVGNQPQHFGDGTRLSIL.

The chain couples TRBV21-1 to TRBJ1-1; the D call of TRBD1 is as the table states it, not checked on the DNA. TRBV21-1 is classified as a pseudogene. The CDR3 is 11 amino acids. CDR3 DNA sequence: TGTGCCAGCCCCGACGTGGACAGGCCAGGTTTT. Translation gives CASPDVDRPGF.

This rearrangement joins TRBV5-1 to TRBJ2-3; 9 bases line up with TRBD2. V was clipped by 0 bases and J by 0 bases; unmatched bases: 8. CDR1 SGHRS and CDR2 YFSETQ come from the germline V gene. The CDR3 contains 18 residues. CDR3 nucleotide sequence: TGCGCCAGCAGCTTGGGGGCTAGCGGGGAAACTAGCACAGATACGCAGTATTTT. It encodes CASSLGASGETSTDTQYF.

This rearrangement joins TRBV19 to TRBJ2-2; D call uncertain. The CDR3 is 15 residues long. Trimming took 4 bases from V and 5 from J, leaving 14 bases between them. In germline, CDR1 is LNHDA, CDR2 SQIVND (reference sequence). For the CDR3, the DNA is TGTGCCAGTAGTAACCGACTGCAAAGAACCGGGGAGCTGTTTTTT. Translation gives CASSNRLQRTGELFF.

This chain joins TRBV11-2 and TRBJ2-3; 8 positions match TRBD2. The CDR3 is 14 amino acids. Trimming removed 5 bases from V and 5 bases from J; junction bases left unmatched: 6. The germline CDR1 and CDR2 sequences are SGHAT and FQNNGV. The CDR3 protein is CASSRAGVKDTQYF. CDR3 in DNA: TGTGCCAGCAGCCGAGCGGGGGTGAAAGATACGCAGTATTTT.

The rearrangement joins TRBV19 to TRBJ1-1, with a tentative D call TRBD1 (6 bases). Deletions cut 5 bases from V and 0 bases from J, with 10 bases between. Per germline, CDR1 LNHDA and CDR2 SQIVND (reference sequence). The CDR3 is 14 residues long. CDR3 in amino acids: CASSLGQLNTEAFF. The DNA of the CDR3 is TGTGCCAGTAGTCTTGGACAGCTGAACACTGAAGCTTTCTTT.

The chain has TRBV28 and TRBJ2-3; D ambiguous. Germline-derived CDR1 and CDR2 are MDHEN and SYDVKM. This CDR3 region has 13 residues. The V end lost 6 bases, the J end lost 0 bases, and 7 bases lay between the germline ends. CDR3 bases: TGTGCCAGCAGCCAAACTAGCACAGATACGCAGTATTTT. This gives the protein CASSQTSTDTQYF.

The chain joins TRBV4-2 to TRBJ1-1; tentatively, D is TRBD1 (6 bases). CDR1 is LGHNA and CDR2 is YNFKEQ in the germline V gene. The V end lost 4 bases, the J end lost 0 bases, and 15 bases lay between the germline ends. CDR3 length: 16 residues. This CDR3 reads CASSPPQGQMNTEAFF. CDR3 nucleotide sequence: TGTGCCAGCAGCCCACCCCAGGGACAAATGAACACTGAAGCTTTCTTT.

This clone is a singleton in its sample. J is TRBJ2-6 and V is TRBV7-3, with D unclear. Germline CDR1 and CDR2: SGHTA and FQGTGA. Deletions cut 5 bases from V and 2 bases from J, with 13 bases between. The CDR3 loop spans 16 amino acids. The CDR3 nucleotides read TGTGCCAGCAGCCTCGAAAACGGTCCTGGGGCCAACGTCCTGACTTTC. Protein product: CASSLENGPGANVLTF.